This is a list of T cell receptor beta chains from one sample in a study of blood T cell repertoires in COVID-19. The repertoire was sequenced with immunoSEQ multiplex PCR; TCRdb's copy has only in-frame clones and lacks some. The table has 150,000 to 200,000 clones, about 85% seen once. The sequenced material came from peripheral blood. The receptors here all came from a woman over 75 with acute or convalescent COVID-19. Each CDR3 is given with its conserved first and last residue. D genes are given only for firm matches. Expanded clones get a size class; other rows say once, few or many, or leave the size out.

abundance	d_gene	j_gene	v_gene	CDR3nt	CDR3aa
few	TRBD1	TRBJ1-1	TRBV6-6	TGTGCCAGCAACTCGGACAGGTGGATGGAAGCTTTCTTT	CASNSDRWMEAFF
-	TRBD1	TRBJ2-7	TRBV23-1	TGCGCCAGCAGGATCCCACAGGGGGCTCGTGGGGAGCAGTACTTC	CASRIPQGARGEQYF
-	TRBD1	TRBJ1-4	TRBV11-2	TGTGCCAGCAGCAACCGACAGGGAGAAAAACTGTTTTTT	CASSNRQGEKLFF
-	-	TRBJ1-3	TRBV7-9	TGTGCCAGCAGCCTCAGATCCTCTGGAAACACCATATATTTT	CASSLRSSGNTIYF
-	-	TRBJ2-3	TRBV11-2	TGTGCCAGCAGCCGGTACTACAGGGAGAGCACAGATACGCAGTATTTT	CASSRYYRESTDTQYF
-	TRBD2	TRBJ2-7	TRBV11-2	TGTGCCAGCAGCTTAAACCCCGGGACTAGCGGGATCTACGAGCAGTACTTC	CASSLNPGTSGIYEQYF
-	-	TRBJ2-7	TRBV11-2	TGTGCCAGCAGCTTAGGACAGTTGCTCTCCTACGAGCAGTACTTC	CASSLGQLLSYEQYF
-	TRBD1	TRBJ1-4	TRBV7-9	TGTGCCAGCAGCCCGTTTGGGGCGACAGGGGTTGAAAAACTGTTTTTT	CASSPFGATGVEKLFF
-	TRBD2	TRBJ2-6	TRBV18	TGTGCCAGCTCACCGGGACTAGCGGGAGCACAAGGGGCCAACGTCCTGACTTTC	CASSPGLAGAQGANVLTF
-	TRBD2	TRBJ2-1	TRBV23-1	TGCGCCAGGAAGACTAGCGGGTCTAGGACGGGAAATGAGCAGTTCTTC	CARKTSGSRTGNEQFF
-	-	TRBJ1-2	TRBV4-3	TGCGCCAGCAGCCGCAACATAGAGGGTACCTATGGCTACACCTTC	CASSRNIEGTYGYTF
-	TRBD2	TRBJ2-1	TRBV10-3	TGTGCCATCAGAGAACTAGCGGGAGGGGTTGAGCAGTTCTTC	CAIRELAGGVEQFF
-	-	TRBJ1-2	TRBV3-1/TRBV3-2	TGTGCCAGCAGCCGGGCAGGAACCGGCTACACCTTC	CASSRAGTGYTF